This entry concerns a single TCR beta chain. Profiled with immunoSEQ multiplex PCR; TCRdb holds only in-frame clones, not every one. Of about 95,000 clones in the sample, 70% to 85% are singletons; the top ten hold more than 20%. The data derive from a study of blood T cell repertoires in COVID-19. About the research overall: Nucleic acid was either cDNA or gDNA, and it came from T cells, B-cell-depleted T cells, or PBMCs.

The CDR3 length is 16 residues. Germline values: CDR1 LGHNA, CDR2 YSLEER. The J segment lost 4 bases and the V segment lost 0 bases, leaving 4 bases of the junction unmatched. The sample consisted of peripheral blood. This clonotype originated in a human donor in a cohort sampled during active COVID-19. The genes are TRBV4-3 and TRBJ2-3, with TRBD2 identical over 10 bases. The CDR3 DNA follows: TGCGCCAGCAGCCAAGAAATAGCGGGGGGACCAGATACGCAGTATTTT. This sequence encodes CASSQEIAGGPDTQYF.